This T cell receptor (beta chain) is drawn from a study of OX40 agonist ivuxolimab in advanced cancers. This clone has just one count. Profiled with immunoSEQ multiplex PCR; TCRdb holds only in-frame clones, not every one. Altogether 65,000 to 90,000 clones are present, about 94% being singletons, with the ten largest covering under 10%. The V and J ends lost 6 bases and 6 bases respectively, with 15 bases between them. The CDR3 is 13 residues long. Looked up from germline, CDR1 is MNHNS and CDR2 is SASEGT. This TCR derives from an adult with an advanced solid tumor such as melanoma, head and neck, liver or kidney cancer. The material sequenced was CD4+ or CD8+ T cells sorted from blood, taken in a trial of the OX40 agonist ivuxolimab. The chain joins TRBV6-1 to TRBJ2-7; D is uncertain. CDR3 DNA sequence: TGTGCCAGCAGGGAGCCGATGGGTGGCGAGCAGTACTTC. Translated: CASREPMGGEQYF.